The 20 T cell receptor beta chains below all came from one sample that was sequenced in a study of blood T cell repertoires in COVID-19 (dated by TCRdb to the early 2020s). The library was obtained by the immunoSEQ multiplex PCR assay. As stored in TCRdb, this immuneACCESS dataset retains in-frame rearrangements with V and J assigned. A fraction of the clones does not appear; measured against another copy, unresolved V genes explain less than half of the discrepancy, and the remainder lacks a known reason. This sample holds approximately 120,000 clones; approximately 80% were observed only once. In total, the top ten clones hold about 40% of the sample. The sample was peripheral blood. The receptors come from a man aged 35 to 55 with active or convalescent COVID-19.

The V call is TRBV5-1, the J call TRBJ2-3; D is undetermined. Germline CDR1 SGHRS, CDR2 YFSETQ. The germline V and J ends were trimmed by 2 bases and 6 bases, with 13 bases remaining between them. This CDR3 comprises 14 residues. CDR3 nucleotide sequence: TGCGCCAGCAGCTTCGGAGCTTACGAGGATACGCAGTATTTT. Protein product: CASSFGAYEDTQYF.

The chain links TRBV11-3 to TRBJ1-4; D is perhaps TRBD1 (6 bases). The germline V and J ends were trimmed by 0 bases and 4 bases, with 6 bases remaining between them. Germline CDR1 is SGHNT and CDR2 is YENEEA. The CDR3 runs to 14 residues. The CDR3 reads CASSLEQGNEKLFF. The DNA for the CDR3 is TGTGCCAGCAGCTTAGAACAGGGTAATGAAAAACTGTTTTTT.

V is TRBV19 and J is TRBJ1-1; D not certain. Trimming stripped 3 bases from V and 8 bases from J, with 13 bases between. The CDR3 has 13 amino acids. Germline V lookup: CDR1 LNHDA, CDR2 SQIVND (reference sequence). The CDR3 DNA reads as TGTGCCAGTAGTATTTCCCCAGGTCGAGAAGCTTTCTTT. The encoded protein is CASSISPGREAFF.

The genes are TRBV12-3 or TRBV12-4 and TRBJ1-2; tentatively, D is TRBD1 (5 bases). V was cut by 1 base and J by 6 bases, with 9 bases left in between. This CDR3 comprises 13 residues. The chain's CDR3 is CASSLDRTHGYTF. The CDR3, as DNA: TGTGCCAGCAGTTTAGACAGGACCCATGGCTACACCTTC.

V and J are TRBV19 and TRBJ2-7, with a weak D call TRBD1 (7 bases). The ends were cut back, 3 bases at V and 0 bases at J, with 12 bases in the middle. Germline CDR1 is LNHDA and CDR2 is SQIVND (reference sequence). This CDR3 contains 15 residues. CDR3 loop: CASSMTGTFSYEQYF. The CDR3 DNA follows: TGTGCCAGTAGTATGACAGGGACTTTCTCCTACGAGCAGTACTTC. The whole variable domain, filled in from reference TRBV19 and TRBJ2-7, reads DGGITQSPKYLFRKEGQNVTLSCEQNLNHDAMYWYRQDPGQGLRLIYYSQIVNDFQKGDIAEGYSVSREKKESFPLTVTSAQKNPTAFYLCASSMTGTFSYEQYFGPGTRLTVT.

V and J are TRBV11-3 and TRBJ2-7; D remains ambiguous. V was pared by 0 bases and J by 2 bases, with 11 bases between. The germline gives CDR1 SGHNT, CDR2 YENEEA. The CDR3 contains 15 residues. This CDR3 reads CASSLDWAATYEQYF. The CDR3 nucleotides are TGTGCCAGCAGCTTAGATTGGGCAGCTACCTACGAGCAGTACTTC.

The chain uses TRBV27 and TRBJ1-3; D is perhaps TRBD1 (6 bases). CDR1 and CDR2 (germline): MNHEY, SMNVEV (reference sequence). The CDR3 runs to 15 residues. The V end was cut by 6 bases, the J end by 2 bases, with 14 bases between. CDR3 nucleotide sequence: TGTGCCAGCAGCGACTTGGGGGGGCCTGGAAACACCATATATTTT. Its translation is CASSDLGGPGNTIYF.

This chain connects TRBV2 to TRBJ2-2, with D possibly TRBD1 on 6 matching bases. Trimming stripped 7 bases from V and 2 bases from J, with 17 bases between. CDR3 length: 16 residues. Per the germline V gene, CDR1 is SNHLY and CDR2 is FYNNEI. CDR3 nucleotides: TGTGCCAGCACCCGAGTAGGACAGATAAACACCGGGGAGCTGTTTTTT. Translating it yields CASTRVGQINTGELFF. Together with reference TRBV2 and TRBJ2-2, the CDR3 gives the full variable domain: EPEVTQTPSHQVTQMGQEVILRCVPISNHLYFYWYRQILGQKVEFLVSFYNNEISEKSEIFDDQFSVERPDGSNFTLKIRSTKLEDSAMYFCASTRVGQINTGELFFGEGSRLTVL.

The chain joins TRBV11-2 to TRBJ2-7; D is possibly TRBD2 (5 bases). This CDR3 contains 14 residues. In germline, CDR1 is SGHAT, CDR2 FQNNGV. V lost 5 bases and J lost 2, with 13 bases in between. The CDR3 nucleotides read TGTGCCAGCAGCCTCGGCTCGGGGACCTACGAGCAGTACTTC. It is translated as CASSLGSGTYEQYF.

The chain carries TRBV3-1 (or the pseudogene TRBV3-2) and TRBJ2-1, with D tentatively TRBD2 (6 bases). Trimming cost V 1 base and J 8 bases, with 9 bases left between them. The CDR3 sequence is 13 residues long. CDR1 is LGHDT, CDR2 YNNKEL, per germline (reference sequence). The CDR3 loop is CASSQGGVDEQFF. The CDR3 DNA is TGTGCCAGCAGCCAAGGCGGGGTGGATGAGCAGTTCTTC.

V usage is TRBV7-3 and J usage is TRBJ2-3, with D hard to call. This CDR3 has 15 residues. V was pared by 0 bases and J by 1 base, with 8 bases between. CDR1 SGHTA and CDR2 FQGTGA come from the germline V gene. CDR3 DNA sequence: TGTGCCAGCAGCTTAACTTCTCCCGGCACAGATACGCAGTATTTT. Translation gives CASSLTSPGTDTQYF.

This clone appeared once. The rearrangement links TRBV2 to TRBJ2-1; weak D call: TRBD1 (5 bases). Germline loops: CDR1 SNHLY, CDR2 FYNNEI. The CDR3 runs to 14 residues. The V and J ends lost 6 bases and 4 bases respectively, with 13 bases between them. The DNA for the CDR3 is TGTGCCAGCAGAAGCAGGGCCACATACAATGAGCAGTTCTTC. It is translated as CASRSRATYNEQFF.

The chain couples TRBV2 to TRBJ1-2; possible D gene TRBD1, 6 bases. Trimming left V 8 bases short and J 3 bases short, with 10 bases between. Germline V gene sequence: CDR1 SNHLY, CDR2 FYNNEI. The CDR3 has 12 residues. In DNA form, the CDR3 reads TGTGCCAGCCAGCGGACAGACTATGGCTACACCTTC. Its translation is CASQRTDYGYTF.

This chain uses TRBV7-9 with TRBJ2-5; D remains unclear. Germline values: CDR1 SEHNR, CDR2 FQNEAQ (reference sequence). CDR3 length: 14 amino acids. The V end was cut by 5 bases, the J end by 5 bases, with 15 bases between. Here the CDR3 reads CASSLHGLEETQYF. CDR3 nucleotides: TGTGCCAGCAGCCTCCACGGCCTGGAGGAGACCCAGTACTTC.

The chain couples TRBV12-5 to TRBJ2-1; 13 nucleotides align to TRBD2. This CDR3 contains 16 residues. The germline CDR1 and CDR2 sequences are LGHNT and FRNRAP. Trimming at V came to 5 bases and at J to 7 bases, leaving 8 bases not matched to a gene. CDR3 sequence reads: CASGPGTSGMVNEQFF. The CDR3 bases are TGTGCTAGTGGTCCCGGGACTAGCGGGATGGTAAATGAGCAGTTCTTC. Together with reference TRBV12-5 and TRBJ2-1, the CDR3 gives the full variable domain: DARVTQTPRHKVTEMGQEVTMRCQPILGHNTVFWYRQTMMQGLELLAYFRNRAPLDDSGMPKDRFSAEMPDATLATLKIQPSEPRDSAVYFCASGPGTSGMVNEQFFGPGTRLTVL.

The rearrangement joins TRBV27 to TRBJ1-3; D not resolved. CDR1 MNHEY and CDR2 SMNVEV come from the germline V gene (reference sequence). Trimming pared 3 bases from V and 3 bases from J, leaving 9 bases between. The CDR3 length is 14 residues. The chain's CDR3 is CASSLGVYGNTIYF. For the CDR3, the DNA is TGTGCCAGCAGTTTGGGAGTTTATGGAAACACCATATATTTT.

The CDR3 loop reads CASSVLAGQVAAFF. The CDR3, as DNA: TGTGCCAGCAGTGTTTTGGCTGGGCAGGTCGCAGCTTTCTTT. The chain couples TRBV2 to TRBJ1-1, with D hard to call. V lost 4 bases, J lost 10 bases, and 19 bases lay in between. The CDR3 loop spans 14 amino acids. Germline V CDR1 and CDR2: SNHLY, FYNNEI. The whole variable domain, filled in from reference TRBV2 and TRBJ1-1, reads EPEVTQTPSHQVTQMGQEVILRCVPISNHLYFYWYRQILGQKVEFLVSFYNNEISEKSEIFDDQFSVERPDGSNFTLKIRSTKLEDSAMYFCASSVLAGQVAAFFGQGTRLTVV.

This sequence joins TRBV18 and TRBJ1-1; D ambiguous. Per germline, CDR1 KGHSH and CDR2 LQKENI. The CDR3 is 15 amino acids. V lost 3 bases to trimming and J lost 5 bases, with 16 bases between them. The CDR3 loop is CASSPAQRRATEAFF. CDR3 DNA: TGTGCCAGCTCACCGGCCCAGAGGCGAGCTACTGAAGCTTTCTTT.

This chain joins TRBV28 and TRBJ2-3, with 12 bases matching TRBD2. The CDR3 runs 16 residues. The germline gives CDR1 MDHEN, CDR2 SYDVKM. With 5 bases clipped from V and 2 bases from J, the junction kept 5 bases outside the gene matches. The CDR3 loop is CASSTGTSGYTDTQYF. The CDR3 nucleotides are TGTGCCAGCAGTACCGGGACTAGCGGGTACACAGATACGCAGTATTTT.

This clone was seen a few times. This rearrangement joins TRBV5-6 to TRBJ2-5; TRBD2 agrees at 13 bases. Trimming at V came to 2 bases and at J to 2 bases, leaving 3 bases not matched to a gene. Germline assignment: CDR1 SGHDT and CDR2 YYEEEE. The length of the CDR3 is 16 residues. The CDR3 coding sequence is TGTGCCAGCAGCTTTGGACTAGCGGGAGAACAAGAGACCCAGTACTTC. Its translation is CASSFGLAGEQETQYF.